This T cell receptor beta chain was sequenced in a study of cytomegalovirus exposure and HLA in healthy donors. The donors were in the approximately 120-subject validation cohort; that cohort was separate from the approximately 700-subject first cohort. The V gene's germline CDR1 is SGHRS and CDR2 YFSETQ. The ends were cut back, 4 bases at V and 2 bases at J, with 12 bases in the middle. This CDR3 has 14 amino acids. Libraries were prepared by immunoSEQ multiplex PCR; TCRdb keeps only in-frame clonotypes and omits some of them. The sample yields about 150,000 clones, approximately 84% seen once. A remark on this clone: Its antigen remains unidentified.

Notes on the study in general: The authors confirmed in vitro that a few CMV-associated chains were specific for CMV antigens. The tendency of first-cohort TCR clusters to co-occur in the roughly 120 validation repertoires was identified by a subsequent analysis.

Sequences were obtained from PBMCs. The chain links TRBV5-1 to TRBJ1-1; D is perhaps TRBD1 (6 bases). The receptor comes from a man aged 25-40 years in good health and CMV-seropositive. CDR3 sequence (DNA): TGCGCCAGCAGCACGGGGGGCGGAAACACTGAAGCTTTCTTT. It yields the protein CASSTGGGNTEAFF.